Listed here are 7 T cell receptor beta chains from one sample, sequenced in a study of molecular identifiers for immune sequencing clone quantification. Each CDR3 protein gets one entry after TCRdb re-called the PCR reads with MiXCR. This sample yields about 640,000 distinct CDR3 sequences, of which just under 20% are seen a single time; approximately 0.9% belongs to the top ten. Sequenced material: naive CD8+ T cells from blood, with Jurkat cell RNA spiked in. The subset denotes: FACS-sorted CD8+CD4-CCR7+CD45RA+ naive T cells. All receptors come from a human donor in good health. Some libraries in this study had Jurkat cell RNA spiked in.

In this sample, this clonotype turned up many times. The chain employs TRBV6-5 and TRBJ1-2; no reliable D call. The ends were cut back, 0 bases at V and 7 bases at J, with 9 bases in the middle. Germline V gene sequence: CDR1 MNHEY, CDR2 SVGAGI. The CDR3 runs 13 residues. The CDR3 here is CASSYSLASGYTF. The CDR3 DNA reads as TGTGCCAGCAGTTACTCCCTGGCGTCTGGCTACACCTTC.

This clonotype was seen more than once but under ten times. This rearrangement joins TRBV10-3 to TRBJ2-5; 11 positions match TRBD2. V dropped 7 bases and J dropped 4; count of bases not matched to a gene: 5. CDR1 and CDR2 from the germline V gene are ENHRY and SYGVKD. The CDR3 loop spans 14 amino acids. The CDR3 sequence is CAITPSGGIETQYF. The DNA for the CDR3 is TGTGCCATCACCCCTAGCGGGGGGATAGAGACCCAGTACTTC.

With respect to this clonotype: The CDR3 does not end in the conserved phenylalanine or tryptophan, so this is likely a read error. The chain has TRBV6-5 and TRBJ1-6; no firm D call. The CDR3 totals 15 residues. Trimming pared 0 bases from V and 7 bases from J, leaving 10 bases between. The V gene's germline CDR1 is MNHEY and CDR2 SVGAGI. This CDR3 reads CASSYSPQLNSPLHL. The CDR3, as DNA: TGTGCCAGCAGTTACTCTCCACAGTTGAATTCACCCCTCCACCTT.

At least ten counts were recorded for this clonotype. The chain carries TRBV19 and TRBJ2-3; TRBD1 or TRBD2 may be the D gene (5 bases each). Germline V gene data show CDR1 as LNHDA and CDR2 as SQIVND (reference sequence). V lost 3 bases and J 6 bases, leaving 19 bases between the germline ends. This CDR3 is built from 16 residues. The CDR3 coding sequence is TGTGCCAGTAGTATTCACGGGGACCGGTCGGCCGATACGCAGTATTTT. Amino acid sequence: CASSIHGDRSADTQYF.

This clonotype was counted only a few times. The chain joins TRBV5-6 to TRBJ1-6; 10 nucleotides agree with TRBD1. With V trimmed by 5 bases and J by 7 bases, 3 bases remained unmatched. This CDR3 is 14 amino acids long. CDR1 and CDR2 (germline): SGHDT, YYEEEE. CDR3 residues: CASSWDRGNSPLHF. The DNA of the CDR3 is TGTGCCAGCAGTTGGGACAGGGGCAATTCACCCCTCCACTTT.

This clonotype came up many times. The V call is TRBV7-8, the J call TRBJ2-7; possibly TRBD1 for D (7 bases). Germline CDR1 SGHVS, CDR2 FQNEAQ. The CDR3 loop spans 18 amino acids. The germline V and J ends were trimmed by 1 base and 9 bases, with 28 bases remaining between them. In DNA form, the CDR3 reads TGTGCCAGCAGCTTAGTACGACAGGGAGGATTATTATTGGAGGGGCAGTACTTC. It yields the protein CASSLVRQGGLLLEGQYF.

Turning to this clonotype: A much larger clone lies one base from this, so it may be a read error. The V and J genes are TRBV28 and TRBJ1-3, with TRBD1 matching 7 bases. Per the germline V gene, CDR1 is MDHEN and CDR2 is SYDVKM. The V gene end was trimmed by 8 bases and the J gene end by 3 bases; junction bases not matched to a gene: 13. This CDR3 has 16 amino acids. The CDR3 here is CASCPRDREYGNTIYF. The CDR3 coding sequence is TGTGCCAGCTGCCCCCGCGACAGGGAATATGGAAACACCATATATTTT.